These 13 T cell receptor beta chains were all obtained from the same sample, sequenced in a study of neoadjuvant anti-PD-1 for oral cavity cancer. The time point is: after neoadjuvant nivolumab, at surgical resection. Profiling relied on immunoSEQ multiplex PCR, and the TCRdb table lists in-frame clones only, not all of them. Here the sample spans just under 70,000 clones, roughly 85% being singletons. The material sequenced was PBMCs, taken after nivolumab (anti-PD-1) treatment. These TCRs come from a person aged 40 to 85 with oral cavity squamous cell carcinoma.

This chain joins TRBV5-1 and TRBJ2-7, with 8 bases aligning to TRBD1. This CDR3 is built from 15 residues. Germline CDR1 reads SGHRS; CDR2 reads YFSETQ. V gave up 3 bases and J gave up 0 bases; unmatched junction bases: 5. The DNA for the CDR3 is TGCGCCAGCAGCTCCCAGGGGGCGAGCTCCTACGAGCAGTACTTC. This sequence encodes CASSSQGASSYEQYF.

This clone was counted only a few times. The chain employs TRBV5-1 and TRBJ2-1; D possibly corresponds to TRBD2 (5 bases). The germline CDR1 and CDR2 sequences are SGHRS and YFSETQ. The ends were cut back, 1 base at V and 8 bases at J, with 16 bases in the middle. The CDR3 is 15 residues long. The CDR3 nucleotides are TGCGCCAGCAGCTTGACGGCGGGCCCGTTCCATGAGCAGTTCTTC. Encoded protein: CASSLTAGPFHEQFF.

The rearrangement links TRBV6-1 to TRBJ1-1; possible D gene TRBD1, 5 bases. From germline, CDR1 is MNHNS and CDR2 SASEGT. The CDR3 loop spans 14 amino acids. V lost 7 bases to trimming and J lost 2 bases, with 14 bases between them. In DNA form, the CDR3 reads TGTGCCAGCATCCTAGACAGAACTAACACTGAAGCTTTCTTT. This codes for CASILDRTNTEAFF.

This chain uses TRBV11-2 with TRBJ1-5; D may be TRBD1 (5 bases). The CDR3 totals 14 residues. Germline CDR1 reads SGHAT; CDR2 reads FQNNGV. The germline V and J ends were trimmed by 5 bases and 3 bases, with 11 bases remaining between them. This CDR3 reads CASSPQGTNQPQHF. The DNA of the CDR3 is TGTGCCAGCAGCCCGCAGGGTACCAATCAGCCCCAGCATTTT.

The chain uses TRBV5-5 and TRBJ1-2; D remains unclear. The CDR3 contains 12 residues. V was pared by 0 bases and J by 7 bases, with 7 bases between. The germline CDR1 and CDR2 sequences are SGHKS and YYEKEE (reference sequence). The CDR3 protein is CASSLGTIGYTF. The CDR3 DNA reads as TGTGCCAGCAGCTTGGGGACTATTGGCTACACCTTC.

V is TRBV6-5 and J is TRBJ1-4; D unresolved. Deletions cut 6 bases from V and 7 bases from J, with 18 bases between. CDR1 is MNHEY and CDR2 is SVGAGI in the germline V gene. This CDR3 has 15 residues. CDR3 sequence (DNA): TGTGCCAGCAGCCGCGGACTGGAGGCGAGTGAAAAACTGTTTTTT. This sequence encodes CASSRGLEASEKLFF.

The chain recombines TRBV6-6 with TRBJ2-1; D is perhaps TRBD1 (6 bases). V was cut by 6 bases and J by 5 bases, with 11 bases left in between. Per the germline V gene, CDR1 is MNHNY and CDR2 is SVGAGI (reference sequence). The CDR3 spans 13 residues. CDR3 sequence reads: CASRTTGDNEQFF. The CDR3, as DNA: TGTGCCAGCAGAACGACAGGTGACAATGAGCAGTTCTTC.

J is TRBJ2-2 and V is TRBV9; TRBD2 matches at 10 bases. The CDR3 covers 15 residues. V trimming: 4 bases; J trimming: 8 bases; junction bases outside the gene matches: 8. Germline V gives CDR1 SGDLS, CDR2 YYNGEE. CDR3 nucleotide sequence: TGTGCCAGCAGCCCCCAGCGGGAGGGGGTGGGGGAGCTGTTTTTT. Amino acid sequence: CASSPQREGVGELFF.

The chain carries TRBV14 and TRBJ1-5; TRBD1 aligns across 7 bases. Losses at the gene ends were 4 bases for V and 4 bases for J; bases not matched to a gene: 4. The CDR3 length is 14 residues. Germline-derived CDR1 and CDR2 are SGHDN and FVKESK. CDR3 amino acids: CASSRQGANQPQHF. As DNA, the CDR3 is TGTGCCAGCAGCCGACAGGGCGCGAATCAGCCCCAGCATTTT. Full variable domain (rest looked up from reference TRBV14 and TRBJ1-5): EAGVTQFPSHSVIEKGQTVTLRCDPISGHDNLYWYRRVMGKEIKFLLHFVKESKQDESGMPNNRFLAERTGGTYSTLKVQPAELEDSGVYFCASSRQGANQPQHFGDGTRLSIL.

The CDR3, as DNA: TGTGCCAGCAGGTTAGGACACACCATGAACACTGAAGCTTTCTTT. Protein: CASRLGHTMNTEAFF. The V call is TRBV28, the J call TRBJ1-1; TRBD1 might be the D (5 bases). Trimming took 6 bases from V and 0 from J, leaving 14 bases between them. Germline V lookup: CDR1 MDHEN, CDR2 SYDVKM. CDR3 length equals 15 residues.

This rearrangement joins TRBV6-5 to TRBJ1-1; tentative D call: TRBD1 (5 bases). CDR3 length: 14 residues. Germline V gene data show CDR1 as MNHEY and CDR2 as SVGAGI. V lost 2 bases and J lost 7, with 14 bases in between. The chain's CDR3 is CASSYGAGGVEAFF. The DNA of the CDR3 is TGTGCCAGCAGTTACGGGGCAGGAGGAGTTGAAGCTTTCTTT.

This chain connects TRBV28 to TRBJ1-5, with D unresolved. The V end was cut by 3 bases, the J end by 4 bases, with 4 bases between. The CDR3 extends over 12 amino acids. CDR1 is MDHEN, CDR2 SYDVKM, per germline. Written as DNA, the CDR3 is TGTGCCAGCAGTTTGATAAATCAGCCCCAGCATTTT. Translating it yields CASSLINQPQHF.

This chain links TRBV6-1 with TRBJ2-1; possibly TRBD2 for D (7 bases). The V end lost 4 bases, the J end lost 9 bases, and 19 bases lay between the germline ends. Germline V gene lookup returns CDR1 MNHNS and CDR2 SASEGT. This CDR3 region has 15 residues. As DNA, the CDR3 is TGTGCCAGCAGTGCCAGCGGAGGAGGGGGGGCTGAGCAGTTCTTC. It yields the protein CASSASGGGGAEQFF.